Below, 19 T cell receptor beta chains from the same sample are listed, as sequenced in a study of cytomegalovirus exposure and HLA in healthy donors. 13 Jbeta primers and 60 Vbeta primers were used for the PCR. Some clones are missing from TCRdb's copy, which holds only in-frame ones; the method was immunoSEQ multiplex PCR. The data show some 130,000 clones, about 80% seen once. The sequenced sample was PBMCs. The receptors here all came from a man aged 45 to 65 in good health and CMV-seronegative.

The chain combines TRBV27 with TRBJ2-3; D is undetermined. The CDR3 has 13 residues. The germline gives CDR1 MNHEY, CDR2 SMNVEV (reference sequence). The ends were cut back, 7 bases at V and 6 bases at J, with 14 bases in the middle. The CDR3 sequence is CASTRTTSDTQYF. CDR3 DNA: TGTGCCAGCACCCGTACGACATCTGATACGCAGTATTTT.

The rearrangement uses TRBV6-5 and TRBJ2-5, with 10 bases identical to TRBD1. After removal of 2 bases from V and 0 bases from J, the junction contained 3 bases not matched to a gene. The germline V gene encodes CDR1 MNHEY and CDR2 SVGAGI. The CDR3 has 16 amino acids. CDR3 loop: CASSYGDRGHQETQYF. The DNA for the CDR3 is TGTGCCAGCAGTTACGGGGACAGGGGACACCAAGAGACCCAGTACTTC.

V and J are TRBV27 and TRBJ2-7; D unclear. Germline V CDR1 and CDR2: MNHEY, SMNVEV (reference sequence). V was trimmed by 5 bases and J by 0 bases, leaving 8 bases between them. The CDR3 covers 13 residues. CDR3 protein: CASSPPFSYEQYF. CDR3 coding DNA: TGTGCCAGCAGTCCCCCCTTCTCCTACGAGCAGTACTTC.

The rearrangement joins TRBV6-1 to TRBJ1-2, with 9 bases aligning to TRBD1. Germline values: CDR1 MNHNS, CDR2 SASEGT. Trimming removed 5 bases from V and 6 bases from J; junction bases left unmatched: 7. The CDR3 runs to 14 residues. CDR3 residues: CASSRDRVVDGYTF. In DNA, the CDR3 is TGTGCCAGCAGTAGGGACAGGGTTGTGGATGGCTACACCTTC.

The table lists this clone with a few counts. The chain combines TRBV27 with TRBJ1-2; 10 bases align to TRBD1. The CDR3 extends over 14 amino acids. The germline gives CDR1 MNHEY, CDR2 SMNVEV (reference sequence). V gave up 6 bases and J gave up 3 bases; unmatched junction bases: 4. CDR3 region: CASSPGTGDYGYTF. In DNA form, the CDR3 reads TGTGCCAGCAGCCCCGGGACAGGGGACTATGGCTACACCTTC.

The table lists this clone with a count of one. The rearrangement joins TRBV5-1 to TRBJ1-5, with D possibly being TRBD1 (6 bases). Looked up from germline, CDR1 is SGHRS and CDR2 is YFSETQ. The V and J ends lost 1 base and 2 bases respectively, with 10 bases between them. The CDR3 extends over 15 amino acids. The CDR3 region is CASSLRGGRNQPQHF. The CDR3 nucleotides are TGCGCCAGCAGCTTGCGAGGGGGTCGCAATCAGCCCCAGCATTTT.

The rearrangement joins TRBV28 to TRBJ2-7; D is uncertain. The V gene lost 3 bases and the J gene lost 4 bases, with 10 bases spanning the gap. Germline CDR1 MDHEN, CDR2 SYDVKM. The CDR3 loop spans 13 amino acids. In nucleotides, the CDR3 is TGTGCCAGCAGTTTTACTACGACGTACGAGCAGTACTTC. Encoded protein: CASSFTTTYEQYF.

The chain employs TRBV6-5 and TRBJ2-7; 8 positions match TRBD1. Unmatched junction bases numbered 2, after V lost 0 bases and J lost 1 base. The CDR3 runs to 15 residues. CDR1 and CDR2 from the germline V gene are MNHEY and SVGAGI. Here the CDR3 reads CASSYSGTGSYEQYF. In nucleotides, the CDR3 is TGTGCCAGCAGTTACTCGGGGACAGGATCCTACGAGCAGTACTTC.

This CDR3 reads CAWKGGRDYEQYF. CDR3 bases: TGTGCCTGGAAAGGCGGGAGAGACTACGAGCAGTACTTC. The V gene is TRBV30, the J gene TRBJ2-7, with 7 bases identical to TRBD2. With V trimmed by 4 bases and J by 3 bases, 6 bases remained unmatched. The CDR3 totals 13 residues. Germline V gives CDR1 GTSNPN, CDR2 SVGIG (reference sequence).

The chain links TRBV2 to TRBJ2-7; TRBD1 aligns across 8 bases. The junction had 5 bases not matched to a gene; V was cut back by 4 bases and J by 0 bases. CDR1 and CDR2 from the germline V gene are SNHLY and FYNNEI. CDR3 length: 15 residues. CDR3 coding DNA: TGTGCCAGCAGTGGATTCACAGGGGGCTCCTACGAGCAGTACTTC. It yields the protein CASSGFTGGSYEQYF. Based on the CDR3 plus reference TRBV2 and TRBJ2-7, the full variable domain is EPEVTQTPSHQVTQMGQEVILRCVPISNHLYFYWYRQILGQKVEFLVSFYNNEISEKSEIFDDQFSVERPDGSNFTLKIRSTKLEDSAMYFCASSGFTGGSYEQYFGPGTRLTVT.

The V call is TRBV5-4, the J call TRBJ1-6, with 9 positions matching TRBD1. CDR1 and CDR2 from the germline V gene are SGHNT and YYREEE (reference sequence). The CDR3 totals 16 residues. Trimming at V came to 0 bases and at J to 9 bases, leaving 7 bases not matched to a gene. In DNA, the CDR3 is TGTGCCAGCAGCTTGGATTCGGACAGGGGAGTTTCACCCCTCCACTTT. It codes for CASSLDSDRGVSPLHF.

This rearrangement joins TRBV29-1 to TRBJ2-5; 10 bases line up with TRBD1. Germline V gives CDR1 SQVTM, CDR2 ANQGSEA. This CDR3 spans 14 amino acids. J was trimmed by 5 bases and V by 4 bases; bases with no gene match: 7. The CDR3 coding sequence is TGCAGCGTTGGACAGGGGGCGGAGGTGGAGACCCAGTACTTC. Translating gives CSVGQGAEVETQYF.

The chain has TRBV5-1 and TRBJ2-1; 8 positions match TRBD1. The V segment lost 2 bases and the J segment 8 bases; nucleotides outside the gene matches: 6. Germline CDR1 is SGHRS and CDR2 is YFSETQ. The CDR3 extends over 14 amino acids. This chain's CDR3 is CASSLQGEIHEQFF. The DNA for the CDR3 is TGCGCCAGCAGCTTACAGGGGGAGATCCATGAGCAGTTCTTC.

This chain links TRBV4-2 with TRBJ1-5; 8 bases line up with TRBD1. Germline CDR1 is LGHNA and CDR2 is YNFKEQ. V was pared by 0 bases and J by 4 bases, with 5 bases of the junction left unmatched. This CDR3 has 16 amino acids. The CDR3 loop is CASSQEKTGVNQPQHF. CDR3 nucleotide sequence: TGTGCCAGCAGCCAAGAAAAGACAGGGGTGAATCAGCCCCAGCATTTT.

The rearrangement uses TRBV13 and TRBJ1-1, with D possibly matching TRBD1 (5 bases). Germline CDR1 is PRHDT and CDR2 is FYEKMQ (reference sequence). This CDR3 has 13 residues. Trimming took 3 bases from V and 7 from J, leaving 12 bases between them. In DNA, the CDR3 is TGTGCCAGCAGCTTGGGGGGTTCCGGTGAAGCTTTCTTT. This encodes CASSLGGSGEAFF.

The V and J genes are TRBV23-1 and TRBJ1-1; D is undetermined. TRBV23-1 is filed as an ORF, its function uncertain. V was pared by 1 base and J by 4 bases, with 10 bases between. The CDR3 totals 14 residues. The CDR3 protein is CASSQYSGITEAFF. The CDR3 DNA is TGCGCCAGCAGTCAATATTCGGGTATCACTGAAGCTTTCTTT.

This clone has just a few counts. V usage is TRBV29-1 and J usage is TRBJ1-1; TRBD1 matches at 7 bases. Losses at the gene ends were 7 bases for V and 5 bases for J; bases not matched to a gene: 10. The CDR3 consists of 13 residues. The germline V gene has CDR1 SQVTM and CDR2 ANQGSEA. CDR3 region: CSGYKGGRTEAFF. The CDR3 DNA follows: TGCAGCGGCTATAAAGGGGGCCGGACTGAAGCTTTCTTT.

V usage is TRBV7-2 and J usage is TRBJ2-3; TRBD2 aligns across 7 bases. The V gene end was trimmed by 1 base and the J gene end by 5 bases; junction bases not matched to a gene: 6. The CDR3 runs to 15 residues. The germline gives CDR1 SGHTA, CDR2 FQGNSA. The CDR3 protein is CASSLGGGSVDTQYF. The CDR3 nucleotides read TGTGCCAGCAGCTTAGGTGGCGGGAGCGTAGATACGCAGTATTTT.

This sequence joins TRBV7-9 and TRBJ2-5; possibly TRBD2 for D (8 bases). Per the germline V gene, CDR1 is SEHNR and CDR2 is FQNEAQ (reference sequence). CDR3 length: 14 residues. The V gene lost 1 base and the J gene lost 12 bases, with 18 bases spanning the gap. CDR3 loop: CASSLGSGSQGEYF. The CDR3, as DNA: TGTGCCAGCAGCTTAGGGAGCGGGAGCCAGGGGGAGTACTTC.